Listed below are T cell receptor beta chains from one sample, sequenced in a study of OX40 agonist ivuxolimab in advanced cancers. Here immunoSEQ multiplex PCR was the method, and the copy in TCRdb shows in-frame clones only, minus some. The profile shows fewer than 70,000 clones, over 80% of them singletons. Specimen: CD4+ or CD8+ T cells sorted from blood, collected in a trial of the OX40 agonist ivuxolimab. These receptors all stem from an adult with an advanced solid tumor such as melanoma, head and neck, liver or kidney cancer. The CDR3 runs from the conserved cysteine through the conserved F or W. D genes are given only for firm matches. A clone size is listed for some rows: how often the clone was seen (once, few, many), or a class if it is expanded.

D	V	J	size	DNA	CDR3
-	TRBV11-2	TRBJ2-3	-	TGTGCCAGCAGCTTAGACCCCAGGAACGGAGCTAGCACAGATACGCAGTATTTT	CASSLDPRNGASTDTQYF
-	TRBV7-6	TRBJ1-3	-	TGTGCCAGCAGCTTGGGTGCAAGGCCTGGAAACACCATATATTTT	CASSLGARPGNTIYF
-	TRBV18	TRBJ1-2	-	TGTGCCAGCTCACCGCCAACAGGTTACTCACAGTATGGCTACACCTTC	CASSPPTGYSQYGYTF
-	TRBV4-3	TRBJ2-1	-	TGCGCCAGCAGCCAGCCTACCGAGGGGCACAATGAGCAGTTCTTC	CASSQPTEGHNEQFF
-	TRBV2	TRBJ1-5	-	TGTGCCAGCATGGATGGACAGCTTCAGCCCCAGCATTTT	CASMDGQLQPQHF
-	TRBV2	TRBJ2-5	-	TGTGCCAGCAGTGAAGGGGACGGCGGACCCGGGACCCAGTACTTC	CASSEGDGGPGTQYF
-	TRBV7-9	TRBJ1-1	-	TGTGCCAGCAGCTTAGCGGGAACAGTTTACACTGAAGCTTTCTTT	CASSLAGTVYTEAFF
-	TRBV6-5	TRBJ2-3	-	TGTGCCAGCAGCATGACAGTTGTAGGCACAGATACGCAGTATTTT	CASSMTVVGTDTQYF
TRBD2	TRBV7-9	TRBJ2-7	medium-sized	TGTGCCAGCAGCCCAAAGGGACTAGCGGGACAAGGAGAGCAGTACTTC	CASSPKGLAGQGEQYF
TRBD1	TRBV28	TRBJ2-2	-	TGTGCCAGCAGTTTGATCCCAGGGGGCCCCGGGGAGCTGTTTTTT	CASSLIPGGPGELFF
TRBD1	TRBV10-3	TRBJ1-1	-	TGTGCCATCAGTGGGACAGGGGAGAACACTGAAGCTTTCTTT	CAISGTGENTEAFF
TRBD2	TRBV16	TRBJ2-7	-	TGTGCCAGCAGCCTTGGGACTAGCCCAAACGAGCAGTACTTC	CASSLGTSPNEQYF
TRBD1	TRBV4-2	TRBJ1-2	-	TGTGCCAGCAGTCCCGGGACAGGGGGCTATGGCTACACCTTC	CASSPGTGGYGYTF
-	TRBV4-1	TRBJ2-5	-	TGCGCCAGCAGCCAAGACGCGGTGGGGTGGGAGACCCAGTACTTC	CASSQDAVGWETQYF
-	TRBV11-3	TRBJ1-1	once	TGTGCCAGCAGCAAGGGGACGAGCGACACTGAAGCTTTCTTT	CASSKGTSDTEAFF
TRBD2	TRBV15	TRBJ2-6	once	TGTGCCACCACCCCCAGCGGGAACTCTGGGGCCAACGTCCTGACTTTC	CATTPSGNSGANVLTF
TRBD1	TRBV6-5	TRBJ1-1	few	TGTGCCAGCAACCTAGGGGGCGAGGACACTGAAGCTTTCTTT	CASNLGGEDTEAFF
-	TRBV4-1	TRBJ1-4	-	TGCGCCAGCAGCCAGGGGGTGTCGGTTGAAAAACTGTTTTTT	CASSQGVSVEKLFF